This is a list of T cell receptor beta chains from one sample in a study of T cell repertoires in cytomegalovirus infection. No antigen has been assigned to these receptors. TCRdb redid the calling of the reads with MiXCR, one entry per CDR3 protein. The sample carries around 120,000 distinct CDR3 sequences, about 40% recorded once. This sample comprised CD8+ T cells from cultured PBMCs, obtained from culture after CMV antigen stimulation. The origin of the receptors is a human donor in good health (CMV status not recorded). Some clones in this sample may be carry-over from other donors' samples. Both conserved end residues are part of each CDR3. The D gene is left open where the match is weak. Clone size is stated in some rows and not others, as once, few, many or a class when expanded.

j_call	clone_size	d_call	v_call	cdr3_nt	cdr3_aa
TRBJ1-4	many	NA	TRBV7-8	TGTGCCAGCTCGGGGGGCGCAGGAGAAAAACTGTTTTTT	CASSGGAGEKLFF
TRBJ2-1	NA	TRBD1	TRBV2	TGTGCCAGCAGTACAGGGGATAATAAAGAGCAGTTCTTC	CASSTGDNKEQFF
TRBJ2-7	NA	NA	TRBV7-2	TGTGCCAGCAGCTTGGGCGTGGGGTGGGAGCAGTACTTC	CASSLGVGWEQYF
TRBJ2-1	few	TRBD1	TRBV19	TGTGCCAGTACCCCGGGACAGGTGGGGGAGCAGTTCTTC	CASTPGQVGEQFF
TRBJ1-2	NA	TRBD1	TRBV7-9	TGTGCCAGCAGCTCGGGACAGGAGGATGGCTACACCTTC	CASSSGQEDGYTF
TRBJ2-2	NA	NA	TRBV3-1	TGTGCCAGCAGCCAAGATTCGGTTTTCGTTCAGTGGACCGGGGAGCTGTTTTTT	CASSQDSVFVQWTGELFF
TRBJ2-5	many	NA	TRBV7-9	TGTGCCAGCAGCCTAGGAGCGGAAGAGACCCAGTACTTC	CASSLGAEETQYF
TRBJ1-1	NA	TRBD1	TRBV12-3/TRBV12-4	TGTGCCAGCAGTTTTGCAGGGGGATCTGAAGCTTTCTTT	CASSFAGGSEAFF
TRBJ1-2	once	NA	TRBV2	TGTGCCAGCAGTGAAGAGGGGCCTAACTATGGCTACACCTTC	CASSEEGPNYGYTF
TRBJ1-2	few	NA	TRBV14	TGTGCCAGCAGCGGGATTGCTAACTATGGCTACACCTTC	CASSGIANYGYTF
TRBJ2-1	NA	TRBD2	TRBV7-2	TGTGCCAGCAGCTTCACGGTCCTAAGAAAGCGGGACTATGATGAGCAGTTCTTC	CASSFTVLRKRDYDEQFF
TRBJ1-1	NA	TRBD1	TRBV19	TGTGCCAGTAGTACACAGGGGGGAAACACTGAAGCTTTCTTT	CASSTQGGNTEAFF
TRBJ1-2	many	NA	TRBV27	TGTGCCAGCAGTTTATCGAGCGGACATCCCTCCGGCTACACCTTC	CASSLSSGHPSGYTF
TRBJ2-1	NA	NA	TRBV7-3	TGTGCCAGCAGCCTGACCGGGGTCAATGAGCAGTTCTTC	CASSLTGVNEQFF
TRBJ2-1	NA	NA	TRBV12-3/TRBV12-4	TGTGCCAGCAGCCTTAGGACTGTTAGCTCCTACAATGAGCAGTTCTTC	CASSLRTVSSYNEQFF
TRBJ2-1	few	NA	TRBV9	TGTGCCAGCAGCGTATGGGGCGGGGCTAACAATGAGCAGTTCTTC	CASSVWGGANNEQFF
TRBJ2-5	NA	NA	TRBV12-3/TRBV12-4	TGTGCCAGCAGGGACCTCCAAGAGACCCAGTACTTC	CASRDLQETQYF
TRBJ1-1	few	NA	TRBV7-6	TGTGCCAGCAGCCCAGGGGTTGTAATGAACACTGAAGCTTTCTTT	CASSPGVVMNTEAFF
TRBJ2-5	NA	NA	TRBV5-1	TGCGCCAGCAGGGCAGTTAACCAAGAGACCCAGTACTTC	CASRAVNQETQYF
TRBJ2-5	few	NA	TRBV28	TGTGCCAGCAGTTTACCCCCCGGGTCCGGTGGAGAGACCCAGTACTTC	CASSLPPGSGGETQYF
TRBJ2-5	NA	NA	TRBV13	TGTGCCAGCAGCTTAATGGGCAGACAAGAGACCCAGTACTTC	CASSLMGRQETQYF
TRBJ1-1	NA	NA	TRBV7-9	TGTGCCAGCAGCTTAGGAGGTGTGGGGGCGGACACTGAAGCTTTCTTT	CASSLGGVGADTEAFF
TRBJ1-3	few	NA	TRBV7-9	TGTGCCAGCCCTTCGGGAAACACCATATATTTT	CASPSGNTIYF
TRBJ2-6	many	NA	TRBV15	TGTGCCACCAGCAGAGTGGCCGGCGACGAGAAGACTGGGGCCAACGTCCTGACTTTC	CATSRVAGDEKTGANVLTF
TRBJ2-1	NA	TRBD2	TRBV2	TGTGCCAGTTTAAGGCGGGACTACCACGATGAGCAGTTCTTC	CASLRRDYHDEQFF
TRBJ2-5	few	NA	TRBV6-5	TGTGCCAGCAGAACTCCGGGCCTTAAAGAGACCCAGTACTTC	CASRTPGLKETQYF
TRBJ2-1	NA	NA	TRBV7-8	TGTGCCAGCAGCTTAGTGGCGGGGAGCCGGAATGAGCAGTTCTTC	CASSLVAGSRNEQFF
TRBJ2-1	once	NA	TRBV4-1	TGCGCCAGCAGCCGCGGGGCGACGGGGCCTGAGCAGTTCTTC	CASSRGATGPEQFF
TRBJ1-4	few	NA	TRBV12-3/TRBV12-4	TGTGCCAGCAGTCCTGGGAGCGCCACTAATGAAAAACTGTTTTTT	CASSPGSATNEKLFF
TRBJ1-5	NA	NA	TRBV7-9	TGTGCCAGCAGCCCAACGGGTAGGCTCGGACAGCCCCAGCATTTT	CASSPTGRLGQPQHF
TRBJ1-2	NA	NA	TRBV9	TGTGCCAGCAGCGTGCAGGCCCCCTATGGCTACACCTTC	CASSVQAPYGYTF
TRBJ1-1	once	NA	TRBV20-1	TGCAGTGCCCTGGGACACAAGGGGGACAAGATGAACACTGAAGCTTTCTTT	CSALGHKGDKMNTEAFF
TRBJ2-2	once	NA	TRBV19	TGTGCCAGTAGTATTGTTCAGCTCCCAAACACCGGGGAGCTGTTTTTT	CASSIVQLPNTGELFF
TRBJ2-1	few	TRBD2	TRBV7-2	TGTGCCAGCTCTATTAGCGGGGGGGGGAACAATGAGCAGTTCTTC	CASSISGGGNNEQFF
TRBJ2-3	few	NA	TRBV27	TGTGCCAGCAGTTTAGGGCCCGGACGCACAGATACGCAGTATTTT	CASSLGPGRTDTQYF
TRBJ1-1	NA	NA	TRBV7-2	TGTGCCAGCAGCTTAGGGTGGGGGAGCACTGAAGCTTTCTTT	CASSLGWGSTEAFF
TRBJ2-1	NA	NA	TRBV7-6	TGTGCCAGCAGCCTCCTGGAGGGGCCCCCCCAAGTGCAGTTCTTC	CASSLLEGPPQVQFF
TRBJ1-3	NA	NA	TRBV28	TGTGCCAGCAGCCGGGACATTACCTCTGGAAACACCATATATTTT	CASSRDITSGNTIYF
TRBJ1-1	NA	NA	TRBV5-5	TGTGCCAGCAGCCGGACTTGGAAGAACACTGAAGCTTTCTTT	CASSRTWKNTEAFF
TRBJ2-3	few	NA	TRBV7-2	TGTGCCAGCAGCTTAGGGCCGTATTTCATGGATACGCAGTATTTT	CASSLGPYFMDTQYF
TRBJ2-1	few	TRBD2	TRBV12-5	TGTGCTAGTGGTTTGACGGGAGGGGCCTACAATGAGCAGTTCTTC	CASGLTGGAYNEQFF
TRBJ2-1	NA	NA	TRBV28	TGTGCCAGCAGGATCACCGCCCAGGGGACCTACAATGAGCAGTTCTTC	CASRITAQGTYNEQFF
TRBJ2-3	NA	NA	TRBV4-1	TGCGCCAGCAGCCAAGAGGTGGTATCAACAGATACGCAGTATTTT	CASSQEVVSTDTQYF
TRBJ2-3	NA	NA	TRBV29-1	TGCAGCGCCGTACCAAGCGAAACTGTGGAGACGCAGTATTTT	CSAVPSETVETQYF
TRBJ1-2	few	TRBD1	TRBV5-4	TGTGCCAGCAGCTCTTCAGGGGGCGTAGCCTATGGCTACACCTTC	CASSSSGGVAYGYTF
TRBJ2-7	NA	NA	TRBV27	TGTGCCAGCAGTCCTTCGCCTCGGGGGGCTCTCTACGAGCAGTACTTC	CASSPSPRGALYEQYF
TRBJ2-5	few	TRBD1	TRBV7-9	TGTGCCAGCACCGATGACAGGGGCCAGGAGACCCAGTACTTC	CASTDDRGQETQYF
TRBJ1-1	few	NA	TRBV11-2	TGTGCCAGCAGCTTACATCTTGGACCGAACACTGAAGCTTTCTTT	CASSLHLGPNTEAFF
TRBJ2-7	NA	TRBD2	TRBV10-3	TGTGCCATCAGCGAGCGGGGGGCTCGGGAGCAGTACTTC	CAISERGAREQYF
TRBJ2-1	NA	NA	TRBV19	TGTGCCAGTAGTATAGGAGTCCCGGTGAGAGCAATCTTGCAGTTCTTC	CASSIGVPVRAILQFF
TRBJ1-4	NA	NA	TRBV12-3/TRBV12-4	TGTGCCAGCAGCCGTCTTCCAGGGGAAGATGAAAAACTGTTTTTT	CASSRLPGEDEKLFF